Shown below are 14 T cell receptor beta chains from a single sample sequenced in a study of T cell responses to AZD1222 COVID-19 vaccine. This table comes from immunoSEQ multiplex PCR, and its TCRdb copy is limited to in-frame clones, with some not included. The sample includes approximately 49,000 clones, roughly three quarters of them seen just once. The material sequenced was peripheral blood, taken on day 0 of MenACWY control vaccination. The receptors originated from an adult in good health.

J is TRBJ1-4 and V is TRBV11-2; 9 positions agree with TRBD1. The V segment lost 4 bases and the J segment 5 bases; nucleotides outside the gene matches: 8. The CDR3 spans 16 residues. Germline V gene lookup returns CDR1 SGHAT and CDR2 FQNNGV. CDR3 bases: TGTGCCAGCAGCTCCAGTGGGACAGGGATCAATGAAAAACTGTTTTTT. This codes for CASSSSGTGINEKLFF.

This clone was counted once. This sequence joins TRBV5-6 and TRBJ2-1, with 8 bases matching TRBD2. Germline lookup yields CDR1 SGHDT and CDR2 YYEEEE. The V and J ends lost 3 bases and 4 bases, in that order; junction bases with no gene match: 9. The CDR3 contains 16 residues. The CDR3 reads CASSSRGTRVYNEQFF. Here the CDR3 DNA reads TGTGCCAGCAGCTCCCGGGGGACTAGGGTTTACAATGAGCAGTTCTTC.

CDR3: CASSRPPNYGYTF. CDR3 nucleotides: TGTGCCAGCTCACGACCCCCAAACTATGGCTACACCTTC. The chain is built from TRBV18 and TRBJ1-2; D is unresolved. With 4 bases removed from V and 2 bases from J, the gap between germline ends came to 8 bases. The CDR3 totals 13 residues. Germline V gene lookup returns CDR1 KGHSH and CDR2 LQKENI.

V usage is TRBV19 and J usage is TRBJ2-1; tentative D call: TRBD2 (6 bases). Per germline, CDR1 LNHDA and CDR2 SQIVND (reference sequence). The CDR3 sequence is 17 residues long. V was clipped by 0 bases and J by 0 bases, with 12 bases between them. CDR3 DNA sequence: TGTGCCAGTAGTATAGAGGCTAGCGTGAGCTCCTACAATGAGCAGTTCTTC. This gives the protein CASSIEASVSSYNEQFF.

The rearrangement links TRBV2 to TRBJ1-6; D is ambiguous. CDR1 and CDR2 (germline): SNHLY, FYNNEI. The CDR3 contains 13 residues. Trimming cost V 6 bases and J 7 bases, with 10 bases left between them. CDR3 sequence: CASRVVWNSPLHF. In DNA, the CDR3 is TGTGCCAGCAGGGTCGTCTGGAATTCACCCCTCCACTTT.

The chain is built from TRBV10-3 and TRBJ1-4; unclear D gene. CDR3 length equals 15 residues. V was cut by 6 bases and J by 0 bases, with 11 bases left in between. CDR1 and CDR2 from the germline V gene are ENHRY and SYGVKD. The CDR3 reads CAIRAGLSTNEKLFF. CDR3 nucleotide sequence: TGTGCCATCAGGGCGGGCCTCTCAACTAATGAAAAACTGTTTTTT.

V is TRBV29-1 and J is TRBJ2-7; 12 nucleotides align to TRBD1. Looked up from germline, CDR1 is SQVTM and CDR2 is ANQGSEA. The junction had 8 bases not matched to a gene; V was cut back by 4 bases and J by 7 bases. CDR3 length equals 14 residues. CDR3 protein: CSVATGTGGKEQYF. CDR3 nucleotide sequence: TGCAGCGTTGCAACCGGGACAGGGGGCAAAGAGCAGTACTTC.

The rearrangement uses TRBV28 and TRBJ1-3; possible D gene TRBD1, 6 bases. This CDR3 comprises 14 residues. V lost 7 bases and J 1 base, leaving 11 bases between the germline ends. Germline V gene data show CDR1 as MDHEN and CDR2 as SYDVKM. The CDR3, as DNA: TGTGCCAGCACCGGAAGGGGGTCTGGAAACACCATATATTTT. It codes for CASTGRGSGNTIYF.

The gene calls are TRBV28 and TRBJ2-4, with TRBD1 identical over 7 bases. Germline CDR1 MDHEN, CDR2 SYDVKM. Trimming cost V 1 base and J 0 bases; bases outside gene matches: 12. The CDR3 loop spans 19 amino acids. The CDR3 is CASSLLRTGASLAKNIQYF. CDR3 nucleotide sequence: TGTGCCAGCAGTTTATTGAGGACAGGAGCTAGTCTAGCCAAAAACATTCAGTACTTC. Full variable domain (remainder filled in from reference TRBV28 and TRBJ2-4): DVKVTQSSRYLVKRTGEKVFLECVQDMDHENMFWYRQDPGLGLRLIYFSYDVKMKEKGDIPEGYSVSREKKERFSLILESASTNQTSMYLCASSLLRTGASLAKNIQYFGAGTRLSVL.

The chain uses TRBV4-1 and TRBJ1-5; D uncertain. In germline, CDR1 is MGHRA, CDR2 YSYEKL. This CDR3 spans 14 amino acids. V lost 1 base to trimming and J lost 5 bases, with 9 bases between them. The CDR3 region is CASSQGGDYQPQHF. The CDR3 DNA sequence: TGCGCCAGCAGCCAAGGAGGAGATTATCAGCCCCAGCATTTT.

This CDR3 is CASNVTGELFF. The CDR3 coding sequence is TGCGCCAGCAATGTAACCGGGGAGCTGTTTTTT. V usage is TRBV5-1 and J usage is TRBJ2-2; D uncertain. Looked up from germline, CDR1 is SGHRS and CDR2 is YFSETQ. The CDR3 extends over 11 amino acids. With 6 bases removed from V and 5 bases from J, the gap between germline ends came to 5 bases.

The gene calls are TRBV7-9 and TRBJ1-1, with D possibly being TRBD1 (6 bases). The germline V and J ends were trimmed by 5 bases and 0 bases, with 19 bases remaining between them. The CDR3 spans 17 residues. Germline lookup yields CDR1 SEHNR and CDR2 FQNEAQ (reference sequence). CDR3 sequence (DNA): TGTGCCAGCAGCCATTCCGGGACAAAGAACATGAACACTGAAGCTTTCTTT. Its protein product is CASSHSGTKNMNTEAFF.

Within the sample, this clone is medium-sized (0.01 to 0.1%). The chain is built from TRBV7-2 and TRBJ1-2; no clear D. The CDR3 is made up of 15 amino acids. CDR1 and CDR2 from the germline V gene are SGHTA and FQGNSA. V was clipped by 5 bases and J by 3 bases, with 16 bases between them. Here the CDR3 DNA reads TGTGCCAGCAGCCTCCTGGCAGTGGATTACTATGGCTACACCTTC. Amino acids: CASSLLAVDYYGYTF. Full variable domain (outside the CDR3, taken from reference TRBV7-2 and TRBJ1-2): GAGVSQSPSNKVTEKGKDVELRCDPISGHTALYWYRQSLGQGLEFLIYFQGNSAPDKSGLPSDRFSAERTGGSVSTLTIQRTQQEDSAVYLCASSLLAVDYYGYTFGSGTRLTVV.

This rearrangement joins TRBV5-1 to TRBJ2-7; possible D gene TRBD2, 6 bases. V was pared by 4 bases and J by 2 bases, with 13 bases between. The germline V gene has CDR1 SGHRS and CDR2 YFSETQ. This CDR3 has 14 residues. The CDR3 loop is CASSDPSETYEQYF. The CDR3 DNA reads as TGCGCCAGCAGCGACCCTAGCGAGACCTACGAGCAGTACTTC.